This note documents a single T cell receptor (beta chain) sequence. It lacks a known antigen. No base quality values were provided; no much bigger clone lies one nucleotide off. TCR CDR3 regions were amplified from genomic DNA by multiplex PCR using the deep immunoSEQ assay. For each cell subset, the extracted genomic DNA was distributed evenly across all wells of several immunoSEQ 96-well plates, and each plate served as one replicate. For sorted subsets, roughly 190 ng of genomic DNA, equivalent to roughly 30,000 T cell genomes, went into each replicate PCR. Purified libraries were quantified with a Qubit 3.0 fluorometer, sized on a Bioanalyzer 2100, and re-quantified with the KAPA Library Quantification kit. Every immunoSEQ 96-well plate was sequenced on a dedicated single-read 150-cycle Illumina NextSeq 550 flow cell. On the study's bioinformatics: Because the immunoSEQ output included only junctional sequences and no quality scores, the filtering could not be the same as the filtering used for full-length reads. To assign V/J genes and CDR3, sequences were annotated using PyIR, a Python wrapper for IgBLAST v1.9, with IMGT germline references. Reads were removed for weak V/J assignments (E-value above 1e-6), missing CDR3, stop codons, out-of-frame junctions, or ambiguous translated residues. V3J clonotypes were defined by identical inferred V gene, J gene, and CDR3 amino acid sequence. Percentage overlap between repertoires was calculated by dividing the number of shared unique clonotypes by the size of the smaller repertoire. Richness of each repertoire was evaluated using RTK rarefaction, the Chao1 estimator, and Recon v2.1 estimates of unobserved clonotypes. For all TCRbeta clonotypes obtained by the gDNA method from a handful of donors, generation probabilities were computed with OLGA. TCRdb limited this immuneACCESS table to in-frame rearrangements with V and J called. A share of clones is missing; checked studies link under half to unresolved V genes, and the rest is unexplained. V, J and clone size are taken as reported in that table, and D and trimming were inferred from the DNA itself. The sample data list about 580,000 clones, and about 98% of these were observed just once. The ten top clones hold 0.3% of the sample.

Looking up the germline V gene (reference sequence) yields CDR1 LNHDA and CDR2 SQIVND. The V and J ends are trimmed by 5 bases and 0 bases, leaving 13 bases between them. The CDR3 has 15 amino acids, counting the end cysteine and phenylalanine. Of all the DNA, just the CDR3 is kept, 45 bases in frame from base 1. For the CD8 naive samples, CD45RO-negative cells were positively selected for CCR7, yielding a CD45RA+CCR7+ population from which TemRA cells were excluded. Healthy HIV-negative adults with no recently reported acute infections or vaccinations were included as donors. Only Caucasian adults living in Nashville, Tennessee, USA were represented among the donors. Blood was obtained by leukapheresis, after which PBMCs were separated by Ficoll-Histopaque density gradient centrifugation and cryopreserved in liquid nitrogen vapor phase. Purity and quantity of every magnetically sorted T cell population were checked by analytical flow cytometry. Genomic DNA was isolated from every sorted fraction and measured by UV absorbance on a Nanodrop 2000c.

This sample is part of a study of shared clonotypes between healthy human individuals (dated by TCRdb to 2019 to 2021). About the investigation overall: A few men and two women, aged 18 to 49 years, made up the cohort. Blood TCR repertoires of about 5 healthy adults were deeply sequenced to estimate repertoire size and the extent of clonotype sharing between individuals. For each donor, CD4 naive and CD4 memory were each run on three plates, CD8 naive on two plates, and CD8 memory on one plate. Different laboratories and diverse techniques were used to prepare libraries and sequence TCR repertoires, to increase sequencing depth and limit assay-specific biases. Per donor, leukapheresis produced somewhere between about 0.94 and 10 billion PBMCs.

What the authors observed across the whole study: The small number of donors limited the genetic and exposure-history diversity represented. When several donors were compared, the shared fraction of clonotypes was about 5% for naive CD4, 3.5% for naive CD8, 2% to 2.5% for memory CD4, and under 0.5% for memory CD8. Based on pairwise subsampling, the degree of clonotype sharing among donors was expected to be affected by sequencing depth. Sampling was limited to blood, and TCR repertoires in tissue likely differ from TCR repertoires in blood. Rarefaction of sorted-subset datasets indicated incomplete sequencing despite the large sequencing depth. Compared with non-shared clonotypes, clonotypes shared by all four sorted-subset donors had higher generation probabilities. Larger estimated clonotype richness was generally found for naive subsets than for memory subsets.

The sequencing input was naive CD8+ T cells sorted from blood. The cell subset or site tag for this specimen amounts to: CD45RA+CCR7+. The TCR sequence derives from a man in his thirties or forties in good health. The receptor chain draws on TRBV19 and TRBJ1-1; TRBD1 is a possible D gene, resting on 5 matching bases. The nucleotide sequence is given as TGTGCCAGTAGTTCGATAACAGGTTTGAACACTGAAGCTTTCTTT. It specifies CASSSITGLNTEAFF.